These 21 T cell receptor beta chains were all obtained from the same sample, sequenced in a study of blood T cell repertoires in COVID-19. Measured with immunoSEQ multiplex PCR; TCRdb has only the in-frame clones, and not every one. The data hold 95,000 to 120,000 clones, with roughly 82% observed a single time. Sample: peripheral blood. Receptors were obtained from a woman aged 40 to 49 with acute or convalescent COVID-19.

V is TRBV6-2 or TRBV6-3 and J is TRBJ1-2; D is undetermined. This CDR3 spans 13 amino acids. The V end was cut by 0 bases, the J end by 7 bases, with 9 bases between. Germline V gene data show CDR1 as MNHEY and CDR2 as SVGEGT. The CDR3 DNA is TGTGCCAGCAGTTACTCCGGGGTTGGTGGCTACACCTTC. Translating it yields CASSYSGVGGYTF.

The chain has TRBV6-5 and TRBJ2-7, with 9 bases that match TRBD2. The V gene's germline CDR1 is MNHEY and CDR2 SVGAGI. V was pared by 6 bases and J by 1 base, with 7 bases of the junction left unmatched. There are 15 residues in the CDR3. The DNA for the CDR3 is TGTGCCAGCAGCGTATTAGCGGGGGCTTCCTACGAGCAGTACTTC. Translating it yields CASSVLAGASYEQYF.

This clone was counted only a few times. The rearrangement links TRBV3-1 (or the pseudogene TRBV3-2) to TRBJ1-1; D gene unclear. From germline, CDR1 is LGHDT and CDR2 YNNKEL (reference sequence). The ends were cut back, 4 bases at V and 4 bases at J, with 7 bases in the middle. CDR3 length: 12 amino acids. CDR3 region: CASSPSGTEAFF. In DNA, the CDR3 is TGTGCCAGCAGCCCCAGCGGCACTGAAGCTTTCTTT.

This clone occurred once. The V and J genes are TRBV5-1 and TRBJ1-5, with a possible D match to TRBD1 (5 bases). Per the germline V gene, CDR1 is SGHRS and CDR2 is YFSETQ. V was cut by 1 base and J by 6 bases, with 14 bases left in between. The CDR3 extends over 15 amino acids. CDR3 amino acids: CASSLSGQPAQPQHF. The CDR3 nucleotides are TGCGCCAGCAGCTTGTCAGGGCAACCCGCTCAGCCCCAGCATTTT. Variable domain in full (rest from reference TRBV5-1 and TRBJ1-5): KAGVTQTPRYLIKTRGQQVTLSCSPISGHRSVSWYQQTPGQGLQFLFEYFSETQRNKGNFPGRFSGRQFSNSRSEMNVSTLELGDSALYLCASSLSGQPAQPQHFGDGTRLSIL.

The chain combines TRBV7-9 with TRBJ1-1; D not certain. The CDR3 is made up of 16 amino acids. V was shortened by 5 bases and J by 0 bases, with 16 bases between the two germline ends. CDR1 and CDR2 (germline): SEHNR, FQNEAQ (reference sequence). CDR3 DNA: TGTGCCAGCAGCCCTCCGGGTATTCGGATGAACACTGAAGCTTTCTTT. Translation: CASSPPGIRMNTEAFF. The full variable domain, rest sourced from reference TRBV7-9 and TRBJ1-1, is DTGVSQNPRHKITKRGQNVTFRCDPISEHNRLYWYRQTLGQGPEFLTYFQNEAQLEKSRLLSDRFSAERPKGSFSTLEIQRTEQGDSAMYLCASSPPGIRMNTEAFFGQGTRLTVV.

The V and J genes are TRBV3-1 (or the pseudogene TRBV3-2) and TRBJ1-3; TRBD1 agrees at 7 bases. V lost 1 base and J lost 4; bases outside the gene matches: 1. Germline V gives CDR1 LGHDT, CDR2 YNNKEL (reference sequence). The CDR3 runs to 14 residues. CDR3 loop: CASSQAGGGNTIYF. CDR3 DNA: TGTGCCAGCAGCCAAGCAGGGGGGGGAAACACCATATATTTT.

In its sample, this clone was seen a few times. The V and J genes are TRBV3-1 (or the pseudogene TRBV3-2) and TRBJ2-3; D is possibly TRBD1 (5 bases). This CDR3 has 18 residues. V lost 0 bases, J lost 3 bases, and 19 bases lay in between. CDR1 is LGHDT and CDR2 is YNNKEL in the germline V gene (reference sequence). The chain's CDR3 is CASSQDIGRTSPTDTQYF. DNA of the CDR3: TGTGCCAGCAGCCAAGATATCGGTAGGACATCGCCTACAGATACGCAGTATTTT.

The chain has TRBV7-8 and TRBJ2-2; D is ambiguous. Trimming stripped 2 bases from V and 6 bases from J, with 16 bases between. Looked up from germline, CDR1 is SGHVS and CDR2 is FQNEAQ. This CDR3 region has 16 residues. CDR3 nucleotide sequence: TGTGCCAGCAGCTTAAACTCCGCTGAACGATCCGGGGAGCTGTTTTTT. Amino acids: CASSLNSAERSGELFF.

The rearrangement links TRBV6-5 to TRBJ2-7, with 9 positions matching TRBD1. The ends lost 6 bases at V and 3 bases at J; junction bases unmatched: 6. Per the germline V gene, CDR1 is MNHEY and CDR2 is SVGAGI. The CDR3 extends over 14 amino acids. The CDR3 nucleotides read TGTGCCAGCAGATCGGGACAGGGTGGCTACGAGCAGTACTTC. Residues: CASRSGQGGYEQYF.

The J gene is TRBJ2-5, the V gene TRBV5-1; TRBD2 agrees at 9 bases. Germline V gene sequence: CDR1 SGHRS, CDR2 YFSETQ. The CDR3 consists of 15 residues. J gave up 5 bases and V 5 bases, and 10 bases lay outside the gene matches. The CDR3 reads CASRRPTSGRETQYF. CDR3 DNA: TGCGCCAGCAGACGGCCAACTAGCGGGCGGGAGACCCAGTACTTC.

The gene calls are TRBV2 and TRBJ2-1; D is unclear. The CDR3 extends over 15 amino acids. Germline V CDR1 and CDR2: SNHLY, FYNNEI. V was trimmed by 6 bases and J by 2 bases, leaving 14 bases between them. The CDR3 region has the DNA TGTGCCAGCAGATCCGATAGCCGCCCCTACAATGAGCAGTTCTTC. Protein: CASRSDSRPYNEQFF. Using reference TRBV2 and TRBJ2-1 for the parts outside the CDR3, the full variable domain is EPEVTQTPSHQVTQMGQEVILRCVPISNHLYFYWYRQILGQKVEFLVSFYNNEISEKSEIFDDQFSVERPDGSNFTLKIRSTKLEDSAMYFCASRSDSRPYNEQFFGPGTRLTVL.

V is TRBV7-2 and J is TRBJ1-5; a possible D gene is TRBD1 (6 bases). V was cut by 1 base and J by 6 bases, with 16 bases left in between. The CDR3 is made up of 16 amino acids. CDR1 is SGHTA and CDR2 is FQGNSA in the germline V gene. The CDR3 loop is CASSLGLGGGPQPQHF. The CDR3 DNA is TGTGCCAGCAGCTTAGGTCTCGGCGGGGGGCCTCAGCCCCAGCATTTT.

The chain couples TRBV19 to TRBJ1-2; D gene unclear. V lost 4 bases to trimming and J lost 4 bases, with 10 bases between them. Germline values: CDR1 LNHDA, CDR2 SQIVND (reference sequence). The CDR3 sequence is 13 residues long. The CDR3 spells CASSSPKRYGYTF. The CDR3 DNA follows: TGTGCCAGTAGTAGCCCGAAGCGCTATGGCTACACCTTC.

The chain links TRBV7-2 to TRBJ2-1; 7 bases are shared with TRBD2. The germline CDR1 and CDR2 sequences are SGHTA and FQGNSA. V shed 2 bases, J shed 4 bases, and the junction held 5 bases outside the gene matches. This CDR3 has 15 amino acids. This CDR3 reads CASSLQAGSYNEQFF. Here the CDR3 DNA reads TGTGCCAGCAGCTTACAAGCGGGGAGTTACAATGAGCAGTTCTTC.

Here the CDR3 DNA reads TGTGCCAGTAGCTCCGCGAGGAGGTCCTATAATTCACCCCTCCACTTT. This sequence encodes CASSSARRSYNSPLHF. The rearrangement uses TRBV19 and TRBJ1-6, with D unresolved. CDR1 and CDR2 (germline): LNHDA, SQIVND (reference sequence). With 6 bases removed from V and 1 base from J, the gap between germline ends came to 13 bases. The CDR3 is 16 amino acids.

The V gene is TRBV4-1, the J gene TRBJ1-3; D possibly corresponds to TRBD1 (5 bases). Trimming took 1 base from V and 0 from J, leaving 19 bases between them. From germline, CDR1 is MGHRA and CDR2 YSYEKL. This CDR3 spans 19 amino acids. CDR3 sequence reads: CASSQVAANDRSSGNTIYF. In nucleotides, the CDR3 is TGCGCCAGCAGCCAAGTCGCGGCAAACGACAGAAGCTCTGGAAACACCATATATTTT.

The V and J genes are TRBV3-1 (or the pseudogene TRBV3-2) and TRBJ1-4; 7 bases align to TRBD1. J was trimmed by 1 base and V by 5 bases; bases with no gene match: 13. Germline loops: CDR1 LGHDT, CDR2 YNNKEL (reference sequence). The CDR3 length is 18 residues. The DNA of the CDR3 is TGTGCCAGCAGCTACAGGGGCGGTGCTCTGAAAACTAATGAAAAACTGTTTTTT. This gives the protein CASSYRGGALKTNEKLFF.

The gene calls are TRBV13 and TRBJ2-5; the D gene is possibly TRBD2 (5 bases). The CDR3 is made up of 13 amino acids. The germline CDR1 and CDR2 sequences are PRHDT and FYEKMQ (reference sequence). Trimming pared 5 bases from V and 5 bases from J, leaving 12 bases between. CDR3 in amino acids: CASSKGRGETQYF. For the CDR3, the DNA is TGTGCCAGCAGCAAGGGCCGGGGTGAGACCCAGTACTTC.

The rearrangement joins TRBV6-4 to TRBJ1-2; TRBD1 matches at 8 bases. With V trimmed by 7 bases and J by 7 bases, 11 bases remained unmatched. CDR1 and CDR2 (germline): MRHNA, SNTAGT. This CDR3 has 14 residues. The DNA of the CDR3 is TGTGCCAGCACCCTCCGGGACAGGATCGGTGGCTACACCTTC. Translation gives CASTLRDRIGGYTF.

V and J are TRBV25-1 and TRBJ1-1, with 10 bases lining up with TRBD1. Trimming cost V 3 bases and J 6 bases; bases outside gene matches: 10. Germline V lookup: CDR1 MGHDK, CDR2 SYGVNS. CDR3 length: 16 residues. CDR3 nucleotides: TGTGCCAGCAGTGACGTAAGGGACAGGGGTAGCGCTGAAGCTTTCTTT. It specifies CASSDVRDRGSAEAFF.

The chain links TRBV5-6 to TRBJ1-2; TRBD1 matches at 12 bases. CDR1 SGHDT and CDR2 YYEEEE come from the germline V gene. The CDR3 is 16 residues long. V shed 5 bases and J 6 bases; nucleotides not matched to a gene: 11. The CDR3 nucleotides are TGTGCCAGCAGGGTGCCGGGACAGGGGGCCGGTAATGGCTACACCTTC. Translating it yields CASRVPGQGAGNGYTF.